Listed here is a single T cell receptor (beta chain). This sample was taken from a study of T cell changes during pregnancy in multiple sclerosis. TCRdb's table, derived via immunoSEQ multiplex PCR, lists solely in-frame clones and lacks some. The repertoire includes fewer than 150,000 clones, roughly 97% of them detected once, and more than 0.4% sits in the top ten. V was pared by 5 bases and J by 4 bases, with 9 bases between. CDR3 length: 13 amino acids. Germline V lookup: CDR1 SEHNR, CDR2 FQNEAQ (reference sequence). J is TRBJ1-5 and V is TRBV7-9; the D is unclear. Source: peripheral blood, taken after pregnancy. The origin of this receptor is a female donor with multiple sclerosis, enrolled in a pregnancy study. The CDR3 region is CASSVDGNQPQHF. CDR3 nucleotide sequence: TGTGCCAGCAGCGTAGACGGGAATCAGCCCCAGCATTTT. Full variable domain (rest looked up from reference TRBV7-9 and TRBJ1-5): DTGVSQNPRHKITKRGQNVTFRCDPISEHNRLYWYRQTLGQGPEFLTYFQNEAQLEKSRLLSDRFSAERPKGSFSTLEIQRTEQGDSAMYLCASSVDGNQPQHFGDGTRLSIL.